This is a list of T cell receptor beta chains from one sample in a study of a mutant IDH1 vaccine in newly diagnosed glioma. Sequenced by immunoSEQ multiplex PCR; TCRdb stores in-frame clones only, minus some. The table lists 45,000 to 60,000 clones, about three quarters of them singletons. This specimen was PBMCs, taken from a glioma patient treated with radiotherapy, temozolomide or both. The source of these receptors is a woman aged 40 to 50 with glioma. CDR3s include the opening cysteine and the closing phenylalanine or tryptophan. Fields, in order: D gene, J gene, clone size, V gene, CDR3 DNA, CDR3 protein. D genes are given only for firm matches. For some rows the clone size is stated as once, few or many, or as a class when expanded; others skip it.

TRBD1 | TRBJ2-3 | NA | TRBV15 | TGTGCCACCAGCAGACCCGACAGGGCCTCCACAGATACGCAGTATTTT | CATSRPDRASTDTQYF
NA | TRBJ1-2 | once | TRBV13 | TGTGCCAGCAGCTTAGGGGGGCCCTATGGCTACACCTTC | CASSLGGPYGYTF
NA | TRBJ2-6 | NA | TRBV5-1 | TGCGCCAGCAGCTTGGTCGGGGGCGACGCCGCCCCTGGGGCCAACGTCCTGACTTTC | CASSLVGGDAAPGANVLTF
NA | TRBJ1-2 | NA | TRBV30 | TGTGCCTGGAGTGTATTCCTCTATGGCTACACCTTC | CAWSVFLYGYTF
TRBD1 | TRBJ1-1 | NA | TRBV30 | TGTGCCTGGAGTGTATGGGGGGACAGGATGAACACTGAAGCTTTCTTT | CAWSVWGDRMNTEAFF
TRBD1 | TRBJ2-5 | NA | TRBV10-3 | TGTGCCATCAGTGGTTCGACAGGGCAAGAGACCCAGTACTTC | CAISGSTGQETQYF
NA | TRBJ1-3 | few | TRBV30 | TGTGCCTGGAGTATACGAAGGGGAAACACCATATATTTT | CAWSIRRGNTIYF
NA | TRBJ1-2 | NA | TRBV2 | TGTGCCAGCAGCACCCCGGGAGAAACTTATGGCTACACCTTC | CASSTPGETYGYTF
TRBD2 | TRBJ2-5 | NA | TRBV4-2 | TGTGCCAGCAGCCAAGACCCCCTAGCGGGCCAAGAGACCCAGTACTTC | CASSQDPLAGQETQYF
NA | TRBJ2-6 | NA | TRBV29-1 | TGCAGCGTTGTATCTGGGGCCAACGTCCTGACTTTC | CSVVSGANVLTF
NA | TRBJ1-2 | NA | TRBV6-6 | TGTGCCAGCGCTACCCCTAACTATGGCTACACCTTC | CASATPNYGYTF
NA | TRBJ1-5 | NA | TRBV11-2 | TGTGCCAGCAGCGTCGGTTCAGGCAGCAATCAGCCCCAGCATTTT | CASSVGSGSNQPQHF
NA | TRBJ2-7 | NA | TRBV27 | TGTGCCAGCAGTTTAGGCCCCACAGGGTCCTACGAGCAGTACTTC | CASSLGPTGSYEQYF
NA | TRBJ2-5 | NA | TRBV5-3 | TGTGCCGTCGGAGGGGGGCGAGAGACCCAGTACTTC | CAVGGGRETQYF
TRBD1 | TRBJ2-1 | NA | TRBV7-2 | TGTGCCAGCAGCACCCAGGGGGCAGGTGAGCAGTTCTTC | CASSTQGAGEQFF